This T cell receptor (beta chain) was recorded in a study of memory CD4+ T cells and cytomegalovirus serostatus. Per the authors' pipeline: Out-of-frame sequences were removed, leaving 2 million or so distinct TCRbeta sequences. Libraries were prepared by immunoSEQ multiplex PCR; TCRdb keeps only in-frame clonotypes and omits some of them. V and J calls and clone size are those listed in that table; D and trimming were worked out from the DNA. Of roughly 40,000 clones listed, roughly 78% are singletons. The sort gate was single viable CD3+CD4+CD8-CD45RO+ cells for memory CD4+ T cells. Study observations and caveats: Each of 65 to 75 CMV-associated TCRbeta sequences occurred in one to five individuals.

As regards this clone: Its antigen is currently unknown.

Germline CDR1 reads LNHDA; CDR2 reads SQIVND (reference sequence). Trimming cost V 3 bases and J 5 bases, with 11 bases left between them. CDR3 length equals 13 residues. V usage is TRBV19 and J usage is TRBJ2-7, with a tentative D call TRBD1 (6 bases). This TCR came from an adult in good health and CMV-seronegative. Sequenced input: memory CD4+ T cells from blood. CDR3 sequence: CASSIRSGDEQYF. CDR3 nucleotide sequence: TGTGCCAGTAGTATTAGGTCAGGGGACGAGCAGTACTTC.